This is a list of T cell receptor beta chains from one sample in a study of blood T cells in healthy people across ages. Each CDR3 protein gets one entry after TCRdb re-called the 5' RACE reads with MiXCR. The profile shows about 1.4 million distinct CDR3 sequences, roughly 59% of them singletons. Sequences were obtained from blood. The receptors were gathered from a man aged 18-30 years in good health. The conserved cysteine and the conserved F or W are not part of the CDR3 here. D genes are given only for firm matches.

j_call d_call v_call cdr3_aa
TRBJ1-5 TRBD1 TRBV4-1 ASSPQGVRNQPQH
TRBJ1-5 - TRBV6-5 ASSYSRGGRRGNQPQH
- - TRBV3-1 ASSLPEGTQY
- - TRBV20-1 SARGRGRYEQY
TRBJ2-1 TRBD2 TRBV7-2 ASSMTSGGPSYNEQF
TRBJ2-3 TRBD2 TRBV20-1 SASVGLAGADTQY
TRBJ2-1 TRBD2 TRBV4-2 ASSPLSQGGGGLDEQF
TRBJ1-5 - TRBV10-3 AISEYGGNQPQH
TRBJ1-1 TRBD1 TRBV5-5 ASSVAPGTVEAF
TRBJ2-7 - TRBV4-3 ASSQEYGSTYEQY
TRBJ2-4 - TRBV7-2 ASSPQRGIQY
TRBJ2-3 - TRBV7-2 ASSFLSGTDTQY
- TRBD2 TRBV7-2 ASSLAGTSGLTYEQY
TRBJ2-3 - TRBV27 ASSLQAGDTQY
TRBJ2-5 - TRBV28 ASSYWDISQETQY
TRBJ1-1 TRBD1 TRBV11-2 ASSFPDRAEAF
TRBJ2-4 - TRBV27 ASTPGRGGIQY
TRBJ2-1 TRBD2 TRBV5-1 ASSLSGTSNEQF
TRBJ2-7 - TRBV7-2 ASSFCTSGAQPY
TRBJ1-2 - TRBV24-1 ATSPSRGDGYT
TRBJ2-1 TRBD2 TRBV20-1 SAGGWNLREGSYNEQF
TRBJ2-2 - TRBV29-1 SVEWPNTGELF
TRBJ1-2 - TRBV6-6 ASSLYRFGYGYT
TRBJ1-5 - TRBV7-4 ASSLFRNQPQH
TRBJ1-2 - TRBV29-1 SAGGRANYGYT
TRBJ1-2 - TRBV28 ASSTGQLLFYGYT